This TCR beta chain was sequenced during a study of Graves' ophthalmopathy and Graves' hyperthyroidism. The authors amplified TCR beta CDR3 regions, and they did so from RNA transcripts for repertoire sequencing. HTBI-primed first-round RT-PCR preceded second-round multiplex PCR. TCRdb reprocessed the multiplex PCR reads via MiXCR and lists one record per CDR3 protein. The repertoire holds 35,000 to 50,000 distinct CDR3 sequences, roughly 50% seen once, with about a quarter in the top ten. The germline V gene has CDR1 SGDLS and CDR2 YYNGEE. CDR3 length equals 17 residues. Points on this clonotype: One junction end does not reproduce the germline sequence, and a read error may be involved.

The genes are TRBV9 and TRBJ2-5, with 12 bases lining up with TRBD1. The sequencing input was peripheral blood. This sequence was found in an adult woman with stable Graves' hyperthyroidism. CDR3 sequence (DNA): TGCGCCAGCAGCCAAGATTTGGGGACAGGGGGCAGGGAGACCCAGTACTTC. This sequence encodes CASSQDLGTGGRETQYF.